This T cell receptor (beta chain) was sequenced for a study of T cell responses to AZD1222 COVID-19 vaccine. Measured with immunoSEQ multiplex PCR; TCRdb has only the in-frame clones, and not every one. The sample gives about 70,000 clones, 75% to 90% of which show up once; approximately 20% is in the top ten. Study-wide results and limits: It should be noted that donors were predominantly white British and more often female, and clonal diversity was possibly underestimated. Spike-specific TCR breadth rose after two AZD1222 doses, and depth rose as well. The span of vaccine-associated CD4 TCRs extended across spike, with dominance at 160-218 and 743-854.

Per the germline V gene, CDR1 is SGHRS and CDR2 is YFSETQ. V lost 2 bases, J lost 8 bases, and 6 bases stayed unmatched. CDR3 length equals 14 residues. As to this clone: Antigen unknown.

Sequenced here: peripheral blood, sampled on day 0 of AZD1222 vaccination. The chain employs TRBV5-1 and TRBJ1-1, with 10 bases aligning to TRBD1. This receptor was identified in an adult in good health. The CDR3 sequence: CASSLGQGGPEAFF. In DNA, the CDR3 is TGCGCCAGCAGCTTAGGACAGGGGGGACCGGAAGCTTTCTTT.